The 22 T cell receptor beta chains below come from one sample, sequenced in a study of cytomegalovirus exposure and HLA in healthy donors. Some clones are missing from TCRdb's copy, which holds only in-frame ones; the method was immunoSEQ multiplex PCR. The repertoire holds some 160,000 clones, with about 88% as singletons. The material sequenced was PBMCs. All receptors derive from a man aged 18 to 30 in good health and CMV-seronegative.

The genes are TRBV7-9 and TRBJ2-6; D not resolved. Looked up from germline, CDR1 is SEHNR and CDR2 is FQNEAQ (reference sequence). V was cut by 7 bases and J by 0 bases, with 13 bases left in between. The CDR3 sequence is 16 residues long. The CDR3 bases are TGTGCCAGCAACGTTGAAGAGAGCTCTGGGGCCAACGTCCTGACTTTC. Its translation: CASNVEESSGANVLTF.

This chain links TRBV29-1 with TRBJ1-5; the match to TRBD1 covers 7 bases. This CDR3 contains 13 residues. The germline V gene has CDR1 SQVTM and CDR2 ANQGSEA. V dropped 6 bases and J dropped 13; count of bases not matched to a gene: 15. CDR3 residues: CSVGGDSIRSQHF. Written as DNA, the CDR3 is TGCAGCGTCGGCGGGGACAGTATACGATCTCAGCATTTT.

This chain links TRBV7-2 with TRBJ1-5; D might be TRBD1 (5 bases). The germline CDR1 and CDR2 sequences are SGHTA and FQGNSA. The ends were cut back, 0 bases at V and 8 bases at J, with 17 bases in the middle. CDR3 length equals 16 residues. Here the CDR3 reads CASSLAGTSRGKPQHF. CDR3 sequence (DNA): TGTGCCAGCAGCTTAGCGGGGACGAGCCGGGGGAAGCCCCAGCATTTT.

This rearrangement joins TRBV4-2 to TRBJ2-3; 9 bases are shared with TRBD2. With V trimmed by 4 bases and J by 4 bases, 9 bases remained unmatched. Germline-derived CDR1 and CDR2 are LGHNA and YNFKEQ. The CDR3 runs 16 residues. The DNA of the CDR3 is TGTGCCAGCAGCCCCTATAGCGGGAGCGACCCAGATACGCAGTATTTT. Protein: CASSPYSGSDPDTQYF.

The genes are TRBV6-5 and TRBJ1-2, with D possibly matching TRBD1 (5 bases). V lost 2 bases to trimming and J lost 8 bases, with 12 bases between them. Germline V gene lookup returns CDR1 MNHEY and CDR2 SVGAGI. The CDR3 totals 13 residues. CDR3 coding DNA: TGTGCCAGCAGTTACCAACAGGCTCAAGGCTACACCTTC. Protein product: CASSYQQAQGYTF.

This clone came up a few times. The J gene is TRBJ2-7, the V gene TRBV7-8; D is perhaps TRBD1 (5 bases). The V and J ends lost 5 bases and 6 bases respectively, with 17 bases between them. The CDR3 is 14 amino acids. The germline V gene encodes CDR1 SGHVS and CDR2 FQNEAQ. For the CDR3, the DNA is TGTGCCAGCAGCCTCCGACAGAACTATGGCGAGCAGTACGTC. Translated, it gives CASSLRQNYGEQYV.

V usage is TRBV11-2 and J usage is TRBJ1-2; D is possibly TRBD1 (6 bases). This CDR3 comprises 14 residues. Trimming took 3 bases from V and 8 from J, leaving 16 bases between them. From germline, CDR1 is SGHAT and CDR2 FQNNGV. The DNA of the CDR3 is TGTGCCAGCAGCTTGGGCAGGGGCGGATTAGGCTACACCTTC. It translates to CASSLGRGGLGYTF.

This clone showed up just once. Here the CDR3 DNA reads TGTGCCAGCAGTTTGAGGAGGACAGATACGCAGTATTTT. Protein sequence: CASSLRRTDTQYF. V and J are TRBV27 and TRBJ2-3; D is perhaps TRBD2 (5 bases). CDR3 length: 13 residues. Germline-derived CDR1 and CDR2 are MNHEY and SMNVEV (reference sequence). The V and J ends lost 3 bases and 3 bases respectively, with 7 bases between them.

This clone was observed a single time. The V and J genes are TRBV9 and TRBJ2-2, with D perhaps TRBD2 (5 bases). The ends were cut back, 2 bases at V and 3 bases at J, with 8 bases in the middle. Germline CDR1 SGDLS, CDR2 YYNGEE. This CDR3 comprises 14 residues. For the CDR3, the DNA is TGTGCCAGCAGCGTTGAGGAGGACACCGGGGAGCTGTTTTTT. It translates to CASSVEEDTGELFF.

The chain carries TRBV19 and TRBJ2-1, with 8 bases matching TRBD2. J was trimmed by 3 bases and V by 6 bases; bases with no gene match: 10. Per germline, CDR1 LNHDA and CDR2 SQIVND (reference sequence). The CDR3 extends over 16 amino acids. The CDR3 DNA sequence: TGTGCCAGTAGCTCGTTAAGCGGGAGTCTCTACAATGAGCAGTTCTTC. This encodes CASSSLSGSLYNEQFF.

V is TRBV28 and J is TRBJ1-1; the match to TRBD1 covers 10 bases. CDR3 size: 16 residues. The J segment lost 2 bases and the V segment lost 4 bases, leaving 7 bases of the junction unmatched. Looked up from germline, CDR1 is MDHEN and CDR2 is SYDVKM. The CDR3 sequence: CASSSGQGTLNTEAFF. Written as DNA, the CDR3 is TGTGCCAGCAGTTCGGGACAGGGGACCTTAAACACTGAAGCTTTCTTT.

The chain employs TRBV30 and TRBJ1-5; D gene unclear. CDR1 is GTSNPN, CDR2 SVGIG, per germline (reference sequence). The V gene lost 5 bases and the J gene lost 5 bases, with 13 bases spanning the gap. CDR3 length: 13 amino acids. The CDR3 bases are TGTGCCTGGTCCGGGATGAATGATCAGCCCCAGCATTTT. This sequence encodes CAWSGMNDQPQHF.

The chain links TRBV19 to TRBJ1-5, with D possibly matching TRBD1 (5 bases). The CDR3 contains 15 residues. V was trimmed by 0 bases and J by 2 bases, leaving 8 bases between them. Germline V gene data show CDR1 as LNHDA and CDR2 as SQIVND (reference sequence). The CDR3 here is CASSIDRVGNQPQHF. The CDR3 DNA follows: TGTGCCAGTAGTATAGACAGGGTGGGCAATCAGCCCCAGCATTTT.

The CDR3: CASTVGGVTGELFF. For the CDR3, the DNA is TGTGCCAGCACCGTAGGGGGGGTCACCGGGGAGCTGTTTTTT. V and J are TRBV11-2 and TRBJ2-2; a weak D match, TRBD2 (7 bases). V lost 7 bases and J 4 bases, leaving 13 bases between the germline ends. CDR1 and CDR2 (germline): SGHAT, FQNNGV. This CDR3 contains 14 residues.

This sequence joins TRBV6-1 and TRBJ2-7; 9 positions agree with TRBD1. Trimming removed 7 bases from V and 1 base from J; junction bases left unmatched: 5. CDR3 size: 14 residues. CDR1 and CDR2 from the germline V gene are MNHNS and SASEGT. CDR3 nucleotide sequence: TGTGCCAGCATAACAGGGGGCTCGTCCTACGAGCAGTACTTC. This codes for CASITGGSSYEQYF.

CDR3 in amino acids: CASRVTGTGRDYGYTF. CDR3 nucleotide sequence: TGCGCCAGCAGGGTAACCGGGACAGGGAGGGACTATGGCTACACCTTC. The chain carries TRBV4-3 and TRBJ1-2; 9 bases map to TRBD1. Losses at the gene ends were 6 bases for V and 3 bases for J; bases not matched to a gene: 11. Germline CDR1 is LGHNA and CDR2 is YSLEER. The CDR3 is made up of 16 amino acids.

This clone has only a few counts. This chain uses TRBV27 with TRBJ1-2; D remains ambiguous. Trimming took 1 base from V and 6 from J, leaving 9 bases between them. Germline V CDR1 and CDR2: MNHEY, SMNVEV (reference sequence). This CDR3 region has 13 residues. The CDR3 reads CASSLLGNDGYTF. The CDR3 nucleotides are TGTGCCAGCAGTTTATTGGGCAACGATGGCTACACCTTC.

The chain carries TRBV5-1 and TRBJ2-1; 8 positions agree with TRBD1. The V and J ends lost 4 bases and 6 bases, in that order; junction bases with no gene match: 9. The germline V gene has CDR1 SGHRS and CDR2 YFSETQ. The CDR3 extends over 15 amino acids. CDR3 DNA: TGCGCCAGCAGCCTCGGACAGGGTGAGGGCAATGAGCAGTTCTTC. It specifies CASSLGQGEGNEQFF.

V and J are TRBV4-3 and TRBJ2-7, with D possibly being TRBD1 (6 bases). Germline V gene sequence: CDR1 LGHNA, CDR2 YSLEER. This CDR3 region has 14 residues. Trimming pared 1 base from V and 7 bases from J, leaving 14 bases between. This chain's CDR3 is CASSQVTGMREQYF. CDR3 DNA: TGCGCCAGCAGCCAAGTCACAGGGATGAGGGAGCAGTACTTC.

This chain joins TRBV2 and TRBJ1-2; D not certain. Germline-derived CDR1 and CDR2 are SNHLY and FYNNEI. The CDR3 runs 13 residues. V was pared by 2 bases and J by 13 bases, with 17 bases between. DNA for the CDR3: TGTGCCAGCAGTGAAAGTTCGGCGGATCGGTGCACCTTC. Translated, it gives CASSESSADRCTF.

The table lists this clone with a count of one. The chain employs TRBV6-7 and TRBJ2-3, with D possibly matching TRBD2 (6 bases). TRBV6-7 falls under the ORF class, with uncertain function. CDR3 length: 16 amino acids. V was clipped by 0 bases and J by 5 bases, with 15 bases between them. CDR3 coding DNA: TGTGCCAGCAGTTACTCCTCTCGCGGGGTCAGAGATACGCAGTATTTT. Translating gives CASSYSSRGVRDTQYF.

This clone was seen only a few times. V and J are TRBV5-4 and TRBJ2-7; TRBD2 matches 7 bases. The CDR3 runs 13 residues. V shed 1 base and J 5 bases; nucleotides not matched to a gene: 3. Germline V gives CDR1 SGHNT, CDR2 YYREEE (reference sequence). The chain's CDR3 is CASSLFGRHEQYF. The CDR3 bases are TGTGCCAGCAGCTTGTTCGGGAGGCACGAGCAGTACTTC.